This TCR beta chain was sequenced for a study of T cell repertoires in cytomegalovirus infection (dated by TCRdb to between 2018 and 2020). Study-level background: Because public TCR beta signatures pointed to carriage of CMV infection together with the matching HLA type, the HLA type of each donor mattered for the analysis.

This clonotype was seen a few times. What antigen it recognizes has not been identified. Base qualities are not provided; no much larger clone lies one nucleotide away. Counted from cysteine to phenylalanine, this CDR3 has 18 amino acids. Solely the CDR3 DNA is kept, with 54 bases framed from the first base. At the junction V is shortened by 2 bases and J by 0 bases; bases outside the gene matches: 3. Reading the germline V gene (reference sequence) gives CDR1 MNHEY and CDR2 SMNVEV. The paper as a whole reports these results and caveats: In the ex vivo response, HLA-C-restricted CMV-specific TCR beta clonotypes were dominant, and in two of eight donors the single most frequent clonotype came from this HLA-C-restricted group. In both this cohort and an independent cohort of several hundred donors, the cumulative frequency of public TCR beta family members distinguished carriers of CMV infection plus the relevant HLA type.

Sequencing relied on an Illumina HiSeq 1500. TCRdb handled the public reads itself, with Q25 trimming in fastp and clone calling in MiXCR, and kept productive beta chains. Rows with a matching CDR3 protein are joined into one entry that keeps the most common DNA and genes. This sample is represented by some 680,000 distinct CDR3 sequences; about a third of them were singletons. The leading ten clones occupy under 3.5% of the sample. The chain uses TRBV27 and TRBJ1-6; TRBD1 aligns with 11 central bases. This clonotype originated in a human donor in good health (CMV status not recorded). Some clones in this sample may be carry-over from other donors' samples. Sequencing was performed on PBMCs. The DNA sequence follows: TGTGCCAGCAGTTTACAGGGGACAGGGGGCTCCTATAATTCACCCCTCCACTTT. Its translation reads: CASSLQGTGGSYNSPLHF.